This T cell receptor beta chain was recorded in a study of shared clonotypes between healthy human individuals. Here immunoSEQ multiplex PCR was the method, and the copy in TCRdb shows in-frame clones only, minus some. The profile shows roughly 2.4 million clones, approximately 94% of them singletons. The CDR3 covers 14 residues. Germline-derived CDR1 and CDR2 are MNHEY and SMNVEV (reference sequence). V gave up 5 bases and J gave up 6 bases, with 16 bases separating them. The TCR comes from a young man in good health. Sequencing used naive CD4+ T cells sorted from blood. Subset specified: CD45RA+ positively selected. The rearrangement uses TRBV27 and TRBJ1-1; D possibly corresponds to TRBD1 (5 bases). For the CDR3, the DNA is TGTGCCAGCAGTCCCGGGCCGGGGGTCTCTGAAGCTTTCTTT. Amino acid sequence: CASSPGPGVSEAFF.